Listed here are 18 T cell receptor beta chains from one sample, sequenced in a study of T cell responses to AZD1222 COVID-19 vaccine. Some clones are missing from TCRdb's copy, which holds only in-frame ones; the method was immunoSEQ multiplex PCR. The profile covers about 150,000 clones, with roughly nine tenths appearing a single time and 5.5% taken by the ten largest. The material sequenced was peripheral blood, taken on day 0 of MenACWY control vaccination. These receptor sequences come from an adult in good health.

The V gene is TRBV6-5, the J gene TRBJ2-3; D remains unclear. The germline V gene has CDR1 MNHEY and CDR2 SVGAGI. Trimming stripped 2 bases from V and 0 bases from J, with 6 bases between. CDR3 length: 14 amino acids. In DNA, the CDR3 is TGTGCCAGCAGTTACACGGCTAGCACAGATACGCAGTATTTT. Its translation is CASSYTASTDTQYF.

This chain uses TRBV6-5 with TRBJ1-4; the match to TRBD1 covers 10 bases. CDR1 MNHEY and CDR2 SVGAGI come from the germline V gene. The CDR3 is made up of 15 amino acids. V shed 4 bases, J shed 7 bases, and the junction held 6 bases outside the gene matches. The CDR3 loop is CASSSPGQGTEKLFF. The CDR3 coding sequence is TGTGCCAGCAGTTCCCCGGGACAGGGGACTGAAAAACTGTTTTTT.

V and J are TRBV5-1 and TRBJ2-3; D ambiguous. Looked up from germline, CDR1 is SGHRS and CDR2 is YFSETQ. V was clipped by 1 base and J by 1 base, with 13 bases between them. This CDR3 comprises 16 residues. This CDR3 reads CASSLYSLKGTDTQYF. In DNA, the CDR3 is TGCGCCAGCAGCTTGTATAGCCTGAAGGGCACAGATACGCAGTATTTT.

The chain uses TRBV25-1 and TRBJ1-1; TRBD1 might be the D (6 bases). V lost 7 bases to trimming and J lost 6 bases, with 12 bases between them. The CDR3 runs to 12 residues. Germline CDR1 reads MGHDK; CDR2 reads SYGVNS. The CDR3 DNA follows: TGTGCCAGCAAGGGGGTTATGTCTGAAGCTTTCTTT. It encodes CASKGVMSEAFF.

This clone was counted a single time. V usage is TRBV12-3 or TRBV12-4 and J usage is TRBJ1-1; 8 bases map to TRBD1. The length of the CDR3 is 13 residues. Trimming at V came to 7 bases and at J to 6 bases, leaving 7 bases not matched to a gene. The CDR3 DNA reads as TGTGCCAGCACCGTACAGGGGGGTTCTGAAGCTTTCTTT. Translated: CASTVQGGSEAFF.

The J gene is TRBJ2-7, the V gene TRBV7-9; 8 nucleotides line up with TRBD1. V was pared by 5 bases and J by 0 bases, with 12 bases of the junction left unmatched. CDR1 and CDR2 (germline): SEHNR, FQNEAQ (reference sequence). The CDR3 is 17 residues long. In DNA form, the CDR3 reads TGTGCCAGCAGCCGACAGGGGCGCGGCGGTTTCTCCTACGAGCAGTACTTC. Amino acid sequence: CASSRQGRGGFSYEQYF.

V is TRBV2 and J is TRBJ2-2; D is perhaps TRBD1 (6 bases). V was pared by 5 bases and J by 6 bases, with 13 bases between. This CDR3 contains 14 residues. The germline V gene encodes CDR1 SNHLY and CDR2 FYNNEI. The CDR3 is CASSIRGRSGELFF. The CDR3 nucleotides are TGTGCCAGCAGTATCAGGGGTAGATCCGGGGAGCTGTTTTTT.

The chain joins TRBV29-1 to TRBJ2-1; TRBD2 aligns across 9 bases. This CDR3 comprises 14 residues. V was clipped by 3 bases and J by 1 base; unmatched bases: 1. Germline CDR1 SQVTM, CDR2 ANQGSEA. This CDR3 reads CSVESGRSYNEQFF. The CDR3 DNA sequence: TGCAGCGTTGAGAGCGGGAGGTCCTACAATGAGCAGTTCTTC.

V usage is TRBV12-5 and J usage is TRBJ2-7; 7 bases line up with TRBD2. The CDR3 has 13 amino acids. Per the germline V gene, CDR1 is LGHNT and CDR2 is FRNRAP. V shed 7 bases, J shed 6 bases, and the junction held 9 bases outside the gene matches. This chain's CDR3 is CASAPAGRSEQYF. The DNA of the CDR3 is TGTGCTAGTGCCCCAGCGGGACGCTCCGAGCAGTACTTC.

The chain combines TRBV6-1 with TRBJ1-3; TRBD1 matches 8 bases. The germline CDR1 and CDR2 sequences are MNHNS and SASEGT. J lost 4 bases, V lost 4 bases, and 9 bases had no gene match. The CDR3 spans 16 residues. The CDR3 nucleotides are TGTGCCAGCAGTGCACCTCGGGACAGGTTCGGAAACACCATATATTTT. Translated, it gives CASSAPRDRFGNTIYF.

This chain connects TRBV6-5 to TRBJ1-2, with 9 bases matching TRBD1. The CDR3 is 15 amino acids. V trimming: 6 bases; J trimming: 4 bases; junction bases outside the gene matches: 9. Germline V gene data show CDR1 as MNHEY and CDR2 as SVGAGI. CDR3 loop: CASSIQGARSYGYTF. The DNA of the CDR3 is TGTGCCAGCAGCATACAGGGGGCGCGGAGCTATGGCTACACCTTC.

This chain connects TRBV14 to TRBJ2-1, with D unclear. The V end lost 1 base, the J end lost 7 bases, and 8 bases lay between the germline ends. There are 13 residues in the CDR3. CDR1 is SGHDN, CDR2 FVKESK, per germline. CDR3 in DNA: TGTGCCAGCAGCCAAGTCTTGCGGAATGAGCAGTTCTTC. Its translation: CASSQVLRNEQFF.

The chain employs TRBV18 and TRBJ1-1; perhaps TRBD1 as D (6 bases). Per the germline V gene, CDR1 is KGHSH and CDR2 is LQKENI. V gave up 3 bases and J gave up 0 bases, with 11 bases separating them. This CDR3 is 15 amino acids long. The CDR3 reads CASSPRTDMNTEAFF. The CDR3 region has the DNA TGTGCCAGCTCACCGAGGACAGACATGAACACTGAAGCTTTCTTT.

This chain links TRBV4-3 with TRBJ2-1, with TRBD1 as a possible D gene (6 bases). Germline V gene lookup returns CDR1 LGHNA and CDR2 YSLEER. The CDR3 runs 15 residues. V lost 2 bases to trimming and J lost 3 bases, with 11 bases between them. The chain's CDR3 is CASSQIGTNYNEQFF. The DNA for the CDR3 is TGCGCCAGCAGCCAAATCGGGACAAACTACAATGAGCAGTTCTTC.

The chain has TRBV29-1 and TRBJ2-1, with D perhaps matching TRBD2 (6 bases). The V end was cut by 6 bases, the J end by 6 bases, with 18 bases between. This CDR3 contains 14 residues. Germline CDR1 is SQVTM and CDR2 is ANQGSEA. CDR3: CSVAYSVSGNEQFF. The CDR3 nucleotides are TGCAGCGTAGCTTATTCCGTTAGCGGCAATGAGCAGTTCTTC.

The V call is TRBV2, the J call TRBJ2-5, with TRBD2 matching 7 bases. V lost 5 bases, J lost 2 bases, and 5 bases stayed unmatched. This CDR3 has 14 residues. In germline, CDR1 is SNHLY, CDR2 FYNNEI. CDR3 coding DNA: TGTGCCAGCAGTTCTCGGACTAGACAAGAGACCCAGTACTTC. This encodes CASSSRTRQETQYF.

J is TRBJ2-2 and V is TRBV7-8, with a weak D call TRBD1 (5 bases). Germline loops: CDR1 SGHVS, CDR2 FQNEAQ. This CDR3 is 14 amino acids long. Trimming took 4 bases from V and 4 from J, leaving 10 bases between them. CDR3 sequence reads: CASSWARVTGELFF. CDR3 DNA sequence: TGTGCCAGCAGCTGGGCCAGGGTCACCGGGGAGCTGTTTTTT.

This clone was seen a few times. The rearrangement links TRBV24-1 to TRBJ1-2; the match to TRBD1 covers 10 bases. The CDR3 runs to 15 residues. Germline loops: CDR1 KGHDR, CDR2 SFDVKD. J gave up 3 bases and V 4 bases, and 4 bases lay outside the gene matches. The CDR3 here is CATSDATGGYYGYTF. The CDR3 coding sequence is TGTGCCACCAGTGACGCGACAGGGGGCTACTATGGCTACACCTTC.